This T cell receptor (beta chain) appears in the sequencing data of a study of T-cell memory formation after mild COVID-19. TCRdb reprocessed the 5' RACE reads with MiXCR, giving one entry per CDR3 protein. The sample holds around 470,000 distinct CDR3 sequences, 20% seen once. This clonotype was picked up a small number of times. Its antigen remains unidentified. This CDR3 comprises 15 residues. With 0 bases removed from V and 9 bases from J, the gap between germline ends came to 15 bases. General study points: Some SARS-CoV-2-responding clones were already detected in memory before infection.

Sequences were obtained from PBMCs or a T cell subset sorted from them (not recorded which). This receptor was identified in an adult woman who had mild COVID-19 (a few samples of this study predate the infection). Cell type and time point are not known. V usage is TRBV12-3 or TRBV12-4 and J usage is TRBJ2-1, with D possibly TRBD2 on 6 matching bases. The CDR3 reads CASSLALWGGTEQFF. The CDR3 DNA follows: TGTGCCAGCAGTTTAGCGCTTTGGGGAGGTACTGAGCAGTTCTTC.